This T cell receptor beta chain was obtained from a study of blood T cell repertoires in COVID-19. Study overall: T cells, B-cell-depleted T cells, or PBMCs supplied cDNA or gDNA.

This clone was observed a single time. The V gene end was trimmed by 2 bases and the J gene end by 0 bases; junction bases not matched to a gene: 3. The CDR3 extends over 17 amino acids. In germline, CDR1 is LGHDT, CDR2 YNNKEL (reference sequence). Per the study methods: Reference gene primer amplification gave nucleated cell count estimates. TCRdb's copy holds only in-frame clones and misses some; the assay was immunoSEQ multiplex PCR. V and J calls and clone size are as listed in that table; D and trimming were resolved from the DNA. The sample has roughly 200,000 clones, 80% seen once. The chain combines TRBV3-1 (or the pseudogene TRBV3-2) with TRBJ2-6; the match to TRBD2 covers 8 bases. Sequenced input: peripheral blood. This clonotype was sampled from a woman between 65 and 79 years old with acute or convalescent COVID-19. CDR3 in amino acids: CASSQLAGSSGANVLTF. The CDR3 nucleotides are TGTGCCAGCAGCCAACTAGCGGGTTCCTCTGGGGCCAACGTCCTGACTTTC.